The 15 T cell receptor beta chains in this list originate from one sample, sequenced in a study of blood T cell repertoires in COVID-19. Sequencing was performed with immunoSEQ multiplex PCR; in TCRdb, only in-frame clones are kept and a portion is missing. The profile covers about 160,000 clones, with 80% appearing a single time and roughly 3.5% taken by the ten largest. Input material: PBMCs or T cells enriched from blood (not recorded which). The receptors were gathered from a woman aged 55-69 years who had recovered from COVID-19.

The V gene is TRBV30, the J gene TRBJ1-4; TRBD1 matches 11 bases. Losses at the gene ends were 2 bases for V and 5 bases for J; bases not matched to a gene: 10. The CDR3 sequence is 17 residues long. Germline assignment: CDR1 GTSNPN and CDR2 SVGIG (reference sequence). Here the CDR3 reads CAWSLRTGGPANEKLFF. CDR3 DNA sequence: TGTGCCTGGAGTCTTCGGACAGGGGGCCCCGCGAATGAAAAACTGTTTTTT.

This clone has a handful of counts. The rearrangement joins TRBV5-5 to TRBJ1-4; D is perhaps TRBD1 (5 bases). There are 15 residues in the CDR3. Germline V gene data show CDR1 as SGHKS and CDR2 as YYEKEE (reference sequence). V lost 4 bases to trimming and J lost 0 bases, with 10 bases between them. The CDR3 DNA reads TGTGCCAGCAGCACAGGACCTGCAACTAATGAAAAACTGTTTTTT. It specifies CASSTGPATNEKLFF.

The rearrangement uses TRBV7-7 and TRBJ2-5; TRBD1 is a possible D gene (6 bases). V was trimmed by 5 bases and J by 0 bases, leaving 13 bases between them. The CDR3 has 15 residues. The germline CDR1 and CDR2 sequences are SSHAT and FNYEAQ (reference sequence). Here the CDR3 reads CASSPGARNQETQYF. The CDR3 coding sequence is TGTGCCAGCAGCCCAGGGGCCCGGAACCAAGAGACCCAGTACTTC.

This sequence joins TRBV5-6 and TRBJ2-2; 7 bases fit TRBD2. J lost 3 bases, V lost 4 bases, and 3 bases had no gene match. The CDR3 spans 14 residues. Germline CDR1 and CDR2: SGHDT and YYEEEE. CDR3 DNA: TGTGCCAGCAGCCTCGCGGGGGACACCGGGGAGCTGTTTTTT. Protein sequence: CASSLAGDTGELFF.

V usage is TRBV5-4 and J usage is TRBJ2-1; 10 positions agree with TRBD1. The CDR3 is 15 amino acids. V gave up 4 bases and J gave up 1 base; unmatched junction bases: 2. The germline V gene encodes CDR1 SGHNT and CDR2 YYREEE (reference sequence). The CDR3 loop reads CASSPDRGSYNEQFF. The CDR3 nucleotides are TGTGCCAGCAGCCCGGACAGGGGGTCCTACAATGAGCAGTTCTTC.

The chain is built from TRBV29-1 and TRBJ2-5; 12 positions agree with TRBD1. With 1 base clipped from V and 5 bases from J, the junction kept 5 bases outside the gene matches. The CDR3 runs to 15 residues. Germline values: CDR1 SQVTM, CDR2 ANQGSEA. The CDR3 protein is CSVEGGTGGRETQYF. Here the CDR3 DNA reads TGCAGCGTTGAAGGGGGGACAGGGGGCAGGGAGACCCAGTACTTC. Full variable domain (outside the CDR3, taken from reference TRBV29-1 and TRBJ2-5): SAVISQKPSRDICQRGTSLTIQCQVDSQVTMMFWYRQQPGQSLTLIATANQGSEATYESGFVIDKFPISRPNLTFSTLTVSNMSPEDSSIYLCSVEGGTGGRETQYFGPGTRLLVL.

The chain employs TRBV30 and TRBJ2-2; D is unresolved. The length of the CDR3 is 13 residues. Trimming removed 1 base from V and 8 bases from J, with 11 bases in between. Germline V gene lookup returns CDR1 GTSNPN and CDR2 SVGIG (reference sequence). The CDR3 spells CAWSAVPLGELFF. The CDR3 DNA is TGTGCCTGGAGTGCAGTTCCGTTAGGGGAGCTGTTTTTT.

This clone occurred a few times. V gene TRBV23-1 combines with J gene TRBJ2-2, with 8 positions matching TRBD2. TRBV23-1 is an open reading frame, and its role is uncertain. The CDR3 sequence is 17 residues long. The trim removed 4 bases at V and 1 base at J, leaving 8 bases unmatched. The CDR3 here is CASSLRGGTLNTGELFF. CDR3 sequence (DNA): TGCGCCAGCAGTCTCCGCGGGGGGACCTTGAACACCGGGGAGCTGTTTTTT.

The chain joins TRBV9 to TRBJ1-1; D is unresolved. From germline, CDR1 is SGDLS and CDR2 YYNGEE. The CDR3 has 14 residues. Trimming pared 0 bases from V and 1 base from J, leaving 7 bases between. The CDR3 spells CASSVVGSNTEAFF. As DNA, the CDR3 is TGTGCCAGCAGCGTAGTTGGCTCGAACACTGAAGCTTTCTTT.

Here the CDR3 DNA reads TGCGCCAGCAGCAAATTGGACAGCCTTGAGACCCAGTACTTC. This sequence encodes CASSKLDSLETQYF. The V and J genes are TRBV5-1 and TRBJ2-5; D is possibly TRBD1 (6 bases). The CDR3 totals 14 residues. V was clipped by 4 bases and J by 5 bases, with 15 bases between them. CDR1 is SGHRS and CDR2 is YFSETQ in the germline V gene.

The rearrangement joins TRBV25-1 to TRBJ1-1, with unresolved D. The V gene's germline CDR1 is MGHDK and CDR2 SYGVNS. There are 11 residues in the CDR3. V lost 7 bases and J lost 1, with 4 bases in between. The CDR3 DNA reads TGTGCCAGCACGCGGAACACTGAAGCTTTCTTT. Its protein product is CASTRNTEAFF.

J is TRBJ2-2 and V is TRBV7-2, with D unclear. Germline V gives CDR1 SGHTA, CDR2 FQGNSA. V lost 5 bases and J lost 1, with 17 bases in between. The CDR3 totals 17 residues. The CDR3 loop reads CASSPLGFGLNTGELFF. DNA of the CDR3: TGTGCCAGCAGCCCTCTAGGCTTCGGGTTGAACACCGGGGAGCTGTTTTTT.

The chain couples TRBV4-2 to TRBJ1-1; D ambiguous. Deletions cut 1 base from V and 3 bases from J, with 9 bases between. The CDR3 loop spans 14 amino acids. Germline lookup yields CDR1 LGHNA and CDR2 YNFKEQ. The CDR3, as DNA: TGTGCCAGCAGCCAAGTTACAGCAGACACTGAAGCTTTCTTT. Its translation: CASSQVTADTEAFF.

This chain connects TRBV24-1 to TRBJ1-4, with TRBD1 matching over 11 bases. Looked up from germline, CDR1 is KGHDR and CDR2 is SFDVKD. This CDR3 region has 15 residues. J lost 8 bases, V lost 4 bases, and 5 bases had no gene match. The CDR3 coding sequence is TGTGCCACCAGTGACCCCGGGACAGGGGGAGAAAAACTGTTTTTT. Protein: CATSDPGTGGEKLFF.

This sequence joins TRBV6-5 and TRBJ1-1, with TRBD1 as a possible D gene (6 bases). V was trimmed by 2 bases and J by 8 bases, leaving 12 bases between them. Germline CDR1 and CDR2: MNHEY and SVGAGI. The CDR3 extends over 13 amino acids. The CDR3 loop reads CASSYGAGAEAFF. The CDR3 coding sequence is TGTGCCAGCAGTTACGGGGCGGGGGCAGAAGCTTTCTTT.